One sample yielded the 26 T cell receptor beta chains listed below, sequenced in a study of CD8 T cells in Susac syndrome. The RNA input was about 0.5 to 1 ug, and it was reverse transcribed with random hexamers. One entry per CDR3 protein results from TCRdb running MiXCR on the immunoSEQ multiplex PCR reads. Of some 170,000 distinct CDR3 sequences in the sample, 85% to 95% were seen once. Sequenced material: CD4+ T cells from PBMCs. These receptors were collected from a human donor in good health.

The chain is built from TRBV14 and TRBJ2-6; no reliable D call. The germline V and J ends were trimmed by 1 base and 0 bases, with 10 bases remaining between them. The CDR3 covers 17 residues. CDR1 is SGHDN, CDR2 FVKESK, per germline. The CDR3 DNA is TGTGCCAGCAGCCAAGTTGGCAGACCCTCTGGGGCCAACGTCCTGACTTTC. Amino acid sequence: CASSQVGRPSGANVLTF.

CDR3 loop: CASSSSTGIAETQYF. The DNA of the CDR3 is TGTGCCAGCAGTTCCTCGACCGGGATAGCGGAGACCCAGTACTTC. The chain joins TRBV12-3 or TRBV12-4 to TRBJ2-5; D is perhaps TRBD2 (5 bases). The CDR3 runs to 15 residues. V lost 4 bases, J lost 5 bases, and 17 bases lay in between.

This chain connects TRBV12-3 or TRBV12-4 to TRBJ1-1; 7 bases are a match to TRBD1. Unmatched junction bases numbered 5, after V lost 4 bases and J lost 3 bases. This CDR3 comprises 14 residues. This CDR3 reads CASSSSGGYTEAFF. CDR3 nucleotide sequence: TGTGCCAGCAGTTCCTCAGGGGGATACACTGAAGCTTTCTTT.

The chain employs TRBV30 and TRBJ2-2; 11 bases line up with TRBD1. CDR3 size: 13 residues. The trim removed 4 bases at V and 6 bases at J, leaving 1 base unmatched. Germline assignment: CDR1 GTSNPN and CDR2 SVGIG (reference sequence). The DNA of the CDR3 is TGTGCCTGGATGGGACAGGGGGCCGGGGAGCTGTTTTTT. Translation gives CAWMGQGAGELFF.

The chain joins TRBV5-1 to TRBJ2-7; 8 bases fit TRBD1. V gave up 1 base and J gave up 2 bases; unmatched junction bases: 14. The CDR3 loop spans 18 amino acids. The germline gives CDR1 SGHRS, CDR2 YFSETQ. CDR3 DNA: TGCGCCAGCAGCTTGCAACCGGACAGGGCAGGAGTACCCTACGAGCAGTACTTC. It is translated as CASSLQPDRAGVPYEQYF.

In its sample, this clonotype was seen once. The gene calls are TRBV20-1 and TRBJ2-1; no clear D. The ends were cut back, 5 bases at V and 4 bases at J, with 12 bases in the middle. Germline V gene sequence: CDR1 DFQATT, CDR2 SNEGSKA (reference sequence). This CDR3 comprises 13 residues. The CDR3 loop reads CSAPRIPYNEQFF. CDR3 sequence (DNA): TGCAGTGCTCCTAGGATTCCATACAATGAGCAGTTCTTC.

V and J are TRBV19 and TRBJ2-1, with TRBD2 matching 10 bases. The V gene's germline CDR1 is LNHDA and CDR2 SQIVND (reference sequence). The CDR3 length is 15 residues. J gave up 6 bases and V 6 bases, and 8 bases lay outside the gene matches. CDR3 nucleotide sequence: TGTGCCAGTAGGTCCAACCTAGCGGGAGCCAATGAGCAGTTCTTC. As protein: CASRSNLAGANEQFF. Drawing the rest from reference TRBV19 and TRBJ2-1, the complete variable domain is DGGITQSPKYLFRKEGQNVTLSCEQNLNHDAMYWYRQDPGQGLRLIYYSQIVNDFQKGDIAEGYSVSREKKESFPLTVTSAQKNPTAFYLCASRSNLAGANEQFFGPGTRLTVL.

The chain links TRBV6-5 to TRBJ2-7; unclear D gene. Between the trimmed V and J ends, which lost 6 bases and 1 base, there was a span of 10 bases. Germline CDR1 reads MNHEY; CDR2 reads SVGAGI. The CDR3 contains 13 residues. In DNA, the CDR3 is TGTGCCAGCAGACGGACCCAATCCTACGAGCAGTACTTC. This encodes CASRRTQSYEQYF.

The rearrangement links TRBV9 to TRBJ2-5; 9 bases map to TRBD2. The CDR3 covers 16 residues. V dropped 5 bases and J dropped 5; count of bases not matched to a gene: 13. Germline CDR1 reads SGDLS; CDR2 reads YYNGEE. CDR3 amino acids: CASSAAPGGRAETQYF. Here the CDR3 DNA reads TGTGCCAGCAGTGCTGCCCCTGGCGGGAGGGCCGAGACCCAGTACTTC.

The chain combines TRBV20-1 with TRBJ2-7, with 9 nucleotides matching TRBD1. Germline CDR1 is DFQATT and CDR2 is SNEGSKA (reference sequence). The CDR3 consists of 15 residues. After removal of 3 bases from V and 5 bases from J, the junction contained 11 bases not matched to a gene. The CDR3 here is CSASNGQGLVHEQYF. CDR3 DNA: TGCAGTGCTAGTAATGGACAGGGGTTGGTCCACGAGCAGTACTTC.

The rearrangement uses TRBV30 and TRBJ2-7, with D tentatively TRBD1 (5 bases). The CDR3 is 13 residues long. CDR1 is GTSNPN, CDR2 SVGIG, per germline (reference sequence). Trimming pared 5 bases from V and 6 bases from J, leaving 17 bases between. The CDR3 is CAWATSRVGEQYF. CDR3 DNA: TGTGCCTGGGCTACGTCCAGGGTGGGCGAGCAGTACTTC.

This chain connects TRBV28 to TRBJ1-2, with D maybe TRBD1 (5 bases). V lost 10 bases and J 8 bases, leaving 20 bases between the germline ends. CDR3 length: 13 amino acids. Per the germline V gene, CDR1 is MDHEN and CDR2 is SYDVKM. This CDR3 reads CATHTGTLKGYTF. The CDR3 DNA reads TGTGCCACCCATACTGGGACCTTGAAAGGCTACACCTTC.

Worth noting for this clonotype: At one end, the junction sequence differs from germline, possibly due to a read error. V gene TRBV2 combines with J gene TRBJ2-3; 9 bases are shared with TRBD2. CDR3 length: 16 residues. Germline V lookup: CDR1 SNHLY, CDR2 FYNNEI. The CDR3 nucleotides read TGTGCCAGCAGTAAAGCAGGTAGCGGGAGAACAGATACGCAGTATTTT. Protein sequence: CASSKAGSGRTDTQYF. The variable domain in full, with the rest retrieved from reference TRBV2 and TRBJ2-3, is EPEVTQTPSHQVTQMGQEVILRCVPISNHLYFYWYRQILGQKVEFLVSFYNNEISEKSEIFDDQFSVERPDGSNFTLKIRSTKLEDSAMYFCASSKAGSGRTDTQYFGPGTRLTVL.

This sequence joins TRBV9 and TRBJ2-5, with 9 positions matching TRBD2. Germline CDR1 reads SGDLS; CDR2 reads YYNGEE. The CDR3 sequence is 13 residues long. V shed 4 bases, J shed 5 bases, and the junction held 3 bases outside the gene matches. The CDR3 sequence is CASSRSGSETQYF. CDR3 DNA sequence: TGTGCCAGCAGCCGTAGCGGGAGTGAGACCCAGTACTTC.

The chain links TRBV20-1 to TRBJ1-1; weak D call: TRBD1 (5 bases). V was pared by 8 bases and J by 8 bases, with 18 bases between. Looked up from germline, CDR1 is DFQATT and CDR2 is SNEGSKA (reference sequence). There are 12 residues in the CDR3. The CDR3 DNA is TGCAGTCTCCTAGGGGCTTCTCTAGAAGCTTTCTTT. Residues: CSLLGASLEAFF.

This clonotype came up once. This CDR3 reads CASIKEGSGELFF. CDR3 coding DNA: TGTGCCAGCATCAAAGAAGGAAGCGGGGAGCTGTTTTTT. This sequence joins TRBV6-6 and TRBJ2-2; no clear D. Trimming removed 7 bases from V and 7 bases from J, with 13 bases in between. Germline CDR1 is MNHNY and CDR2 is SVGAGI (reference sequence). The CDR3 contains 13 residues.

The chain recombines TRBV3-1 with TRBJ2-7; the match to TRBD2 covers 9 bases. This CDR3 is 16 amino acids long. V trimming: 5 bases; J trimming: 3 bases; junction bases outside the gene matches: 11. CDR1 LGHDT and CDR2 YNNKEL come from the germline V gene (reference sequence). As DNA, the CDR3 is TGTGCCAGCAGCTATAATAGCGGGAGAAGGAGCTACGAGCAGTACTTC. Translation: CASSYNSGRRSYEQYF.

V and J are TRBV4-1 and TRBJ2-7, with TRBD1 matching 7 bases. Trimming at V came to 3 bases and at J to 2 bases, leaving 4 bases not matched to a gene. The CDR3 totals 14 residues. Germline V lookup: CDR1 MGHRA, CDR2 YSYEKL. CDR3 loop: CASSQITGAYEQYF. As DNA, the CDR3 is TGCGCCAGCAGCCAGATAACAGGGGCCTACGAGCAGTACTTC.

The count of this clonotype is one. The chain recombines TRBV9 with TRBJ2-2; 7 bases match TRBD1. From germline, CDR1 is SGDLS and CDR2 YYNGEE. V dropped 3 bases and J dropped 1; count of bases not matched to a gene: 0. This CDR3 comprises 14 residues. In DNA, the CDR3 is TGTGCCAGCAGCGGGACAGGGAACACCGGGGAGCTGTTTTTT. This sequence encodes CASSGTGNTGELFF.

The V and J genes are TRBV6-5 and TRBJ1-5; a possible D gene is TRBD1 (5 bases). CDR1 MNHEY and CDR2 SVGAGI come from the germline V gene. The length of the CDR3 is 15 residues. The V end lost 8 bases, the J end lost 1 base, and 15 bases lay between the germline ends. CDR3 region: CASSLGRASNQPQHF. For the CDR3, the DNA is TGTGCCAGCTCCTTGGGCAGGGCAAGCAATCAGCCCCAGCATTTT.

The chain uses TRBV12-3 or TRBV12-4 and TRBJ2-1; 11 nucleotides agree with TRBD2. The CDR3 has 16 amino acids. V lost 1 base, J lost 2 bases, and 1 base stayed unmatched. CDR3 sequence reads: CASSLVAGGAYNEQFF. In nucleotides, the CDR3 is TGTGCCAGCAGTTTAGTAGCGGGAGGGGCCTACAATGAGCAGTTCTTC.

This chain uses TRBV25-1 with TRBJ2-5; TRBD1 aligns across 9 bases. Germline CDR1 reads MGHDK; CDR2 reads SYGVNS. The CDR3 sequence is 13 residues long. J was trimmed by 6 bases and V by 7 bases; bases with no gene match: 6. The CDR3 region has the DNA TGTGCCAGCATGGGACAGGGCTGGCAGACCCAGTACTTC. Amino acids: CASMGQGWQTQYF.

The V call is TRBV29-1, the J call TRBJ2-7; TRBD2 aligns across 7 bases. Germline V gene sequence: CDR1 SQVTM, CDR2 ANQGSEA. V shed 7 bases, J shed 6 bases, and the junction held 18 bases outside the gene matches. The CDR3 is 15 residues long. CDR3 bases: TGCAGCGGAACCTGGGGGGAGGGTGGTACAAGCGAGCAGTACTTC. It codes for CSGTWGEGGTSEQYF.

This chain's CDR3 is CSVVKDRATGELFF. CDR3 DNA sequence: TGCAGCGTTGTAAAGGACAGGGCCACCGGGGAGCTGTTTTTT. V usage is TRBV29-1 and J usage is TRBJ2-2; 8 bases are a match to TRBD1. This CDR3 is 14 amino acids long. From germline, CDR1 is SQVTM and CDR2 ANQGSEA. With V trimmed by 4 bases and J by 4 bases, 5 bases remained unmatched.

The chain combines TRBV7-2 with TRBJ2-5; TRBD2 matches 13 bases. Germline V lookup: CDR1 SGHTA, CDR2 FQGNSA. The CDR3 is made up of 18 amino acids. The ends lost 5 bases at V and 3 bases at J; junction bases unmatched: 12. DNA of the CDR3: TGTGCCAGCAGCCCCCTCGGGCGACTAGCGGGAGGAGAAGAGACCCAGTACTTC. Amino acid sequence: CASSPLGRLAGGEETQYF.

The V gene is TRBV4-3, the J gene TRBJ1-2; 10 positions agree with TRBD1. The CDR3 covers 17 residues. Trimming at V came to 1 base and at J to 4 bases, leaving 9 bases not matched to a gene. Germline-derived CDR1 and CDR2 are LGHNA and YSLEER. CDR3 coding DNA: TGCGCCAGCAGCCAAGCCCTGAGACAGGGGGCAGGCTATGGCTACACCTTC. Translated: CASSQALRQGAGYGYTF.